Reported below is one T cell receptor (beta chain). This clonotype occurred many times. The specificity of this receptor is unknown. There are no base qualities to consult, and no much larger clone falls within one base. This specimen belongs to a study of T cells after yellow fever vaccination (dated by TCRdb to 2018 to 2020). Regarding the complete study: The SMART-Seq v4 Ultra Low Input RNA kit was used to prepare libraries from fractions with low cell numbers. Blood samples were taken at several timepoints before and after primary and secondary immunization, and bulk PBMC replicates and cell subsets were isolated. Bulk TCR alpha and beta repertoires were sequenced longitudinally to track T-cell clones before and after primary and booster YFV17D yellow fever vaccination. Two healthy male donors, one aged 18 to 30 and one aged 30 to 40 years, made up the cohort. What the authors observed across the whole study: The secondary T-cell response was found to be weaker but faster than the primary response, with a peak reached on day 5 rather than on day 15. A small fraction of clonotypes appeared in both the CD4 and CD8 compartments, likely as a result of convergent recombination. Computational filtering was required because FACS-sorted repertoires could contain abundant contaminating clonotypes from the bulk population. Most clones expanded after primary vaccination were re-detected after the booster (around 96% of CD4 and more than 70% of CD8), suggesting broad memory maintenance. Because only a couple of donors were included in the study, the extent to which the findings can be generalized is limited.

Sequencing relied on an Illumina NovaSeq 6000. Synthesis of TCR cDNA relied on 5'RACE template switching, a step that introduced a universal primer site along with unique molecular identifiers. Priming of cDNA synthesis was performed from both the TCR alpha and TCR beta constant segments. Libraries were amplified in two PCR steps, with sample barcodes and sequencing adapters added in the second step. Sequencing of libraries was performed on Illumina HiSeq 2500 (2x100 bp) or NovaSeq (2x150 bp). The original pipeline was this. MIGEC handled demultiplexing of reads and collapsing into UMI consensus sequences, while MiXCR performed V(D)J alignment. Clonotypes responding to the vaccine were identified with edgeR on replicate PBMC samples, with the criteria of FDR below 0.01 and a log2 fold change above 5 up to day 15. Each bulk clonotype received a CD4 or CD8 identity based on whether the sequenced CD4 or CD8 repertoire contained that clonotype at higher abundance. In-frame beta chains were kept once TCRdb had trimmed the public reads at Q25 with fastp and called clones with MiXCR. Rows merge per CDR3 protein into single entries with the most common DNA and genes. TCRdb, not the original authors, processed these V and J calls. Across this sample there are a few hundred thousand distinct CDR3 sequences, with over 4% seen only once. Of the sample, about 22% is held by the ten largest clones.

What the treatment or condition label conveys for this sample: live attenuated yellow fever vaccine strain. Two biological replicates of bulk PBMCs were collected at each blood-draw timepoint. A standard Ficoll-Paque protocol was used to isolate PBMCs from peripheral blood. RNA was extracted with TriZol from bulk PBMCs, CD4 and CD8 fractions, and dextramer-positive and dextramer-negative fractions. Unmatched junction bases come to 18, with V trimmed by 4 bases and J by 4 bases. The germline V gene (reference sequence) specifies DFQATT as CDR1 and SNEGSKA as CDR2. The CDR3 numbers 18 residues from cysteine through phenylalanine. Only the CDR3 region is kept as DNA, spanning 54 bases read in frame from base 1.

This clonotype originated in a man in his late teens or twenties who received the YFV17D yellow fever vaccine. The sequence joins TRBV20-1 to TRBJ2-1; the central 8 bases match TRBD2. The source was PBMCs, collected 5 days after the yellow fever booster vaccination. The DNA reads as follows: TGCAGTGCTACAATTAGTCCTAAAGTAGCGGGGTGGTACAATGAGCAGTTCTTC. Translated, this gives CSATISPKVAGWYNEQFF.